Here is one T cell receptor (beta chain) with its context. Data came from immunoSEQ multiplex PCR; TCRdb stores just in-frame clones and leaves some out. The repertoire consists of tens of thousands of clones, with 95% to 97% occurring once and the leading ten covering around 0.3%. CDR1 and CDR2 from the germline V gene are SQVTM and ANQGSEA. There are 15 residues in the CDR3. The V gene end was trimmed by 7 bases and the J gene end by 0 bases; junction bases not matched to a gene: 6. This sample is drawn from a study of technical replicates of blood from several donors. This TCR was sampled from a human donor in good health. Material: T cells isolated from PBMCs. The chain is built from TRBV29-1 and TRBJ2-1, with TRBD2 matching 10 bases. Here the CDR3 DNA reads TGCAGCGCTCTCGCTAGCGGGGGCTCCTACAATGAGCAGTTCTTC. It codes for CSALASGGSYNEQFF.